The 11 T cell receptor beta chains in this list originate from one sample, sequenced in a study of shared clonotypes between healthy human individuals. Data came from immunoSEQ multiplex PCR; TCRdb stores just in-frame clones and leaves some out. The repertoire holds under 750,000 clones, with around 70% as singletons. Sequenced material: memory CD4+ T cells sorted from blood. This sample's subset: CD45RA-negative fraction. The receptors were gathered from a woman between 25 and 40 years old in good health.

CDR3 nucleotides: TGTGCCAGCAGTCAGCCTCGGGACGCCTACAATGAGCAGTTCTTC. This codes for CASSQPRDAYNEQFF. The rearrangement uses TRBV6-1 and TRBJ2-1; D is tentatively TRBD1 or TRBD2 (5 bases each). The CDR3 is made up of 15 amino acids. Per germline, CDR1 MNHNS and CDR2 SASEGT. Trimming left V 5 bases short and J 2 bases short, with 13 bases between.

The rearrangement uses TRBV5-1 and TRBJ2-7; D is possibly TRBD1 or TRBD2 (6 bases each). V gave up 4 bases and J gave up 2 bases, with 16 bases separating them. CDR1 and CDR2 from the germline V gene are SGHRS and YFSETQ. The CDR3 contains 15 residues. CDR3 sequence reads: CASSPDGGVAYEQYF. In DNA, the CDR3 is TGCGCCAGCAGCCCGGACGGGGGCGTCGCCTACGAGCAGTACTTC.

This clone was counted only a few times. Here the CDR3 DNA reads TGTGCCAGTAGTACGCGGTCTGGCACCGGGGAGCTGTTTTTT. It is translated as CASSTRSGTGELFF. The rearrangement uses TRBV19 and TRBJ2-2; D is undetermined. This CDR3 is built from 14 residues. V was trimmed by 4 bases and J by 4 bases, leaving 10 bases between them. CDR1 and CDR2 (germline): LNHDA, SQIVND (reference sequence).

V and J are TRBV6-5 and TRBJ1-5; possibly TRBD1 for D (5 bases). Trimming shortened V by 2 bases and J by 3 bases, and 11 bases separated the two germline ends. Germline values: CDR1 MNHEY, CDR2 SVGAGI. The CDR3 length is 15 residues. The CDR3 loop reads CASSYMRGDNQPQHF. The CDR3 DNA is TGTGCCAGCAGTTACATGCGGGGCGACAATCAGCCCCAGCATTTT.

V gene TRBV28 combines with J gene TRBJ1-1, with D unclear. V lost 3 bases and J 5 bases, leaving 10 bases between the germline ends. This CDR3 region has 13 residues. Germline CDR1 and CDR2: MDHEN and SYDVKM. The CDR3 bases are TGTGCCAGCAGTTTTTTTGGAGGTACTGAAGCTTTCTTT. Its protein product is CASSFFGGTEAFF.

This clone has ten or more counts. Additional DNA sequences in this sample encode the identical CDR3. The chain recombines TRBV5-1 with TRBJ2-1; D remains unclear. The CDR3 is 15 residues long. In germline, CDR1 is SGHRS, CDR2 YFSETQ. Trimming cost V 1 base and J 0 bases, with 8 bases left between them. CDR3 DNA sequence: TGCGCCAGCAGCTTGAGCTCAGGCTCCTACAATGAGCAGTTCTTC. Its protein product is CASSLSSGSYNEQFF.

A single count supports this clone. A much larger clone lies one base from this, so it may be a read error. The rearrangement links TRBV4-1 to TRBJ2-1; 11 bases line up with TRBD2. CDR3 length: 16 residues. Germline V CDR1 and CDR2: MGHRA, YSYEKL. J gave up 3 bases and V 1 base, and 2 bases lay outside the gene matches. Here the CDR3 reads CASSQALAGGYNEQFF. The CDR3 DNA follows: TGCGCCAGCAGCCAAGCCCTAGCGGGAGGCTACAATGAGCAGTTCTTC.

Points on this clone: The sample carries other DNA sequences with the same CDR3. V is TRBV5-1 and J is TRBJ2-1, with D perhaps matching TRBD1 (6 bases). CDR1 is SGHRS, CDR2 YFSETQ, per germline. This CDR3 contains 15 residues. Trimming pared 4 bases from V and 0 bases from J, leaving 11 bases between. The CDR3: CASSPDSSSYNEQFF. In DNA, the CDR3 is TGCGCCAGCAGCCCGGACAGTAGCTCCTACAATGAGCAGTTCTTC. The full variable domain, with the rest looked up from reference TRBV5-1 and TRBJ2-1, is KAGVTQTPRYLIKTRGQQVTLSCSPISGHRSVSWYQQTPGQGLQFLFEYFSETQRNKGNFPGRFSGRQFSNSRSEMNVSTLELGDSALYLCASSPDSSSYNEQFFGPGTRLTVL.

Points on this clone: The sample holds other DNA sequences that translate to the same CDR3. The V call is TRBV15, the J call TRBJ2-1, with D possibly TRBD2 on 6 matching bases. V was cut by 1 base and J by 10 bases, with 8 bases left in between. The CDR3 has 12 amino acids. CDR1 is LNHNV and CDR2 is YYDKDF in the germline V gene (reference sequence). CDR3 DNA: TGTGCCACCAGCAGAGGCGCGGGGGAGCAGTTCTTC. Its translation is CATSRGAGEQFF.

With regard to this clone: This likely came from a read error, as a far larger clone is one base away. This same CDR3 is encoded by further DNA sequences in the sample. The chain links TRBV14 to TRBJ1-1; D remains ambiguous. Trimming took off 6 bases at V and 6 bases at J, with 11 bases between the two ends. There are 12 residues in the CDR3. Germline V CDR1 and CDR2: SGHDN, FVKESK. The CDR3 DNA is TGTGCCAGCAGTCACCTCGGGGCTGAAGCTTTCTTT. It codes for CASSHLGAEAFF. The whole variable domain, filled in from reference TRBV14 and TRBJ1-1, reads EAGVTQFPSHSVIEKGQTVTLRCDPISGHDNLYWYRRVMGKEIKFLLHFVKESKQDESGMPNNRFLAERTGGTYSTLKVQPAELEDSGVYFCASSHLGAEAFFGQGTRLTVV.

This clone was counted a single time. The DNA for the CDR3 is TGTGCCAGCAGTCTGACTAGCGGAAAGACCTACGAGCAGTACTTC. This translates into CASSLTSGKTYEQYF. The rearrangement joins TRBV27 to TRBJ2-7, with 9 bases fitting TRBD2. The CDR3 consists of 15 residues. V dropped 5 bases and J dropped 2; count of bases not matched to a gene: 7. In germline, CDR1 is MNHEY, CDR2 SMNVEV (reference sequence).